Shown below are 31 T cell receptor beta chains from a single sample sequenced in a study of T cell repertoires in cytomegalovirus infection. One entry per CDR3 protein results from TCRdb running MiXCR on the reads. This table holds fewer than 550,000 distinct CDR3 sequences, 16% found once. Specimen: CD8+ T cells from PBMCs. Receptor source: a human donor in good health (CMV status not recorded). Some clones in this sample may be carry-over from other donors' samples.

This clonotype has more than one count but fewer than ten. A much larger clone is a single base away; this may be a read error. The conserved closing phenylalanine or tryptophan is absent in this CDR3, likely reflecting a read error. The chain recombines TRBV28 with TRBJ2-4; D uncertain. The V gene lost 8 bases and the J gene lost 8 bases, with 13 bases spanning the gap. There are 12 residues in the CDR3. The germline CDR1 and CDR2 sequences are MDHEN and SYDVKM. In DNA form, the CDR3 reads TGTGCCAGCGGAGACATGGGATACATTCAGTACTTA. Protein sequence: CASGDMGYIQYL.

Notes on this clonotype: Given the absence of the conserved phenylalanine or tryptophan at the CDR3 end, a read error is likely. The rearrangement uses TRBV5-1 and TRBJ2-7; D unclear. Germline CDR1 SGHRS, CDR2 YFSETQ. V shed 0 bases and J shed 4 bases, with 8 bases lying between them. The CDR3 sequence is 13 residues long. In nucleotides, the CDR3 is TGCGCCAGCAGCTTGGCCGGAAGGTACGAGCAGTACTTA. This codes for CASSLAGRYEQYL.

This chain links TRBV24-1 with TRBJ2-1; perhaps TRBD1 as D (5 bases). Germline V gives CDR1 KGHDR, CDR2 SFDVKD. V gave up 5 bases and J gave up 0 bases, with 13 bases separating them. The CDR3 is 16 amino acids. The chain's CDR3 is CATSAGIYSSYNEQFF. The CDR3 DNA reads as TGTGCCACCAGTGCAGGGATATACAGCTCCTACAATGAGCAGTTCTTC.

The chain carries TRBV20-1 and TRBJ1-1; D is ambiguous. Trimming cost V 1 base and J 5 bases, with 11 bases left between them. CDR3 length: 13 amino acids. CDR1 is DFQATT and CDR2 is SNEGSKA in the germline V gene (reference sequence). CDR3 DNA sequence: TGCAGTGCTAGAGGGGTGTCGAGGACTGAAGCTTTCTTT. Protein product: CSARGVSRTEAFF.

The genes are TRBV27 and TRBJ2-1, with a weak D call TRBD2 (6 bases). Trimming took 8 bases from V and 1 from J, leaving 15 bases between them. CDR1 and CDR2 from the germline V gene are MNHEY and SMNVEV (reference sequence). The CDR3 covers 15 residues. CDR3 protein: CASDASGSSYNEQFF. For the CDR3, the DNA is TGTGCCAGCGACGCCTCCGGGAGTTCCTACAATGAGCAGTTCTTC.

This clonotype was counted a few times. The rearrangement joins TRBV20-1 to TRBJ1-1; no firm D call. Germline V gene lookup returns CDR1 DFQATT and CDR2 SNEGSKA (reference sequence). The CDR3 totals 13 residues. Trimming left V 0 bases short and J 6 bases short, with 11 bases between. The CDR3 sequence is CSARDHEGAEAFF. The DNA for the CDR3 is TGCAGTGCTAGAGATCATGAGGGCGCTGAAGCTTTCTTT.

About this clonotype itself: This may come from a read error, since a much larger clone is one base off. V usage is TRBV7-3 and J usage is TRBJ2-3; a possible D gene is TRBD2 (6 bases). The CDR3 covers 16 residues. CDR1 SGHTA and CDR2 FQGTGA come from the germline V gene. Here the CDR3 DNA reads TGTGCCGGCAGCTTAGGTGCTAGCGATATCACAGATACGCAGTATTTT. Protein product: CAGSLGASDITDTQYF.

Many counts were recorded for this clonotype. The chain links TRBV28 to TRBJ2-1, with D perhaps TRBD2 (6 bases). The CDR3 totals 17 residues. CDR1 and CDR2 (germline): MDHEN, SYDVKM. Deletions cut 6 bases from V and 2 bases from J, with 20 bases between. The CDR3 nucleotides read TGTGCCAGCAGCCGAGGAGGGCGAGGGTACCCCTACAATGAGCAGTTCTTC. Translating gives CASSRGGRGYPYNEQFF.

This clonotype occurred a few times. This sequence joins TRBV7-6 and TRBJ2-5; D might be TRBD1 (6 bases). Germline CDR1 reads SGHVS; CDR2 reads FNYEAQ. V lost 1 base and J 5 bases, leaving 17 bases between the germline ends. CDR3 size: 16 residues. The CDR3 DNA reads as TGTGCCAGCAGCTTAGTCAACAGGGTAGGGGAGGAGACCCAGTACTTC. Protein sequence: CASSLVNRVGEETQYF.

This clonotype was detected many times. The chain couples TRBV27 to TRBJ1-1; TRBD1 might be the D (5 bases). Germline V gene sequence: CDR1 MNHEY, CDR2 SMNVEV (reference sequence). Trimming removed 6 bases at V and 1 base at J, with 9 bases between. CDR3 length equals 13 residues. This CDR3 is CASSLGRNTEAFF. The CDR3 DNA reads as TGTGCCAGCAGCTTGGGACGGAACACTGAAGCTTTCTTT.

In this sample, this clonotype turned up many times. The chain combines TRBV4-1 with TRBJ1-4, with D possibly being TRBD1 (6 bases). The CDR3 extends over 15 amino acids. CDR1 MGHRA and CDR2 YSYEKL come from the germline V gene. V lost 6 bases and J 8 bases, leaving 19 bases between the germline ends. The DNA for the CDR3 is TGCGCCAGCAGTCAAAAGACAGGCAACTCGGAAAAACTGTTTTTT. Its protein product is CASSQKTGNSEKLFF.

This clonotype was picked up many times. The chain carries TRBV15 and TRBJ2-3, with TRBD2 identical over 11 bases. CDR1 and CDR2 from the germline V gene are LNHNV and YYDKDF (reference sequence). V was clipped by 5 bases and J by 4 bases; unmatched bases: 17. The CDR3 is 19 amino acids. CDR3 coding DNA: TGTGCCACCAGCGCTCCGGGACTAGCGGACCGGAGAGTGCCAGATACGCAGTATTTT. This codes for CATSAPGLADRRVPDTQYF.

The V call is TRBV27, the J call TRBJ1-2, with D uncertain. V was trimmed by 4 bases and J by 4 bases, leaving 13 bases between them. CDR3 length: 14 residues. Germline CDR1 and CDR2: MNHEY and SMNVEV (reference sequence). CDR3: CASSWNIASYGYTF. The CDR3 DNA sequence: TGTGCCAGCAGTTGGAACATCGCCAGCTATGGCTACACCTTC.

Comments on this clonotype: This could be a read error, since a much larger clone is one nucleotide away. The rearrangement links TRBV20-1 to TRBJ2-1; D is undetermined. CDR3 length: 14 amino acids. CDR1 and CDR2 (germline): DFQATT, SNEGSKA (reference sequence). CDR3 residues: CSARVRASYNDQFF. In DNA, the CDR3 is TGCAGTGCTAGAGTGCGAGCCTCCTACAATGATCAGTTCTTC.

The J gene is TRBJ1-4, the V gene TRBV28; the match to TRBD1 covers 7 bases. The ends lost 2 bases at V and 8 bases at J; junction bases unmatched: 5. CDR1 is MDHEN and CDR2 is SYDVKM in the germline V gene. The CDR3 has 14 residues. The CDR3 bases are TGTGCCAGCAGTTTAAGGGGACAGAGCGAAAAACTGTTTTTT. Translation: CASSLRGQSEKLFF.

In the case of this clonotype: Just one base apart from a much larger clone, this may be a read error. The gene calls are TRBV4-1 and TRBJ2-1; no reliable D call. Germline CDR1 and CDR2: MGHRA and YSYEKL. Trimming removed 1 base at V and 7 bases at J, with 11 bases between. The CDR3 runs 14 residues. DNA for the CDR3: TGCGCCAGCAGCCAAGGCACCGCTGGGAATGAGCAGTTCTTC. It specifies CASSQGTAGNEQFF.

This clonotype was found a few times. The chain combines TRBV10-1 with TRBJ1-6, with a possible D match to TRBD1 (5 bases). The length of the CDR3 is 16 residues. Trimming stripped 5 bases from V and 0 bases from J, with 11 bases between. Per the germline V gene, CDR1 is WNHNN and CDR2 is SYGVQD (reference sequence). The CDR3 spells CASSRAGSSYNSPLHF. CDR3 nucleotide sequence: TGCGCCAGCAGTAGGGCAGGGAGCTCCTATAATTCACCCCTCCACTTT.

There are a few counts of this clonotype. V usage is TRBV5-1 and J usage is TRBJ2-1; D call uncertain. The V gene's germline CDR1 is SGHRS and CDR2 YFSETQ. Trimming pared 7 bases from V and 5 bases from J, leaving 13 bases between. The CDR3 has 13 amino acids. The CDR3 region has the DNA TGCGCCAGCCGCCTCAGGTCCGACAATGAGCAGTTCTTC. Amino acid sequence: CASRLRSDNEQFF. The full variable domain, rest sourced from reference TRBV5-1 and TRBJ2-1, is KAGVTQTPRYLIKTRGQQVTLSCSPISGHRSVSWYQQTPGQGLQFLFEYFSETQRNKGNFPGRFSGRQFSNSRSEMNVSTLELGDSALYLCASRLRSDNEQFFGPGTRLTVL.

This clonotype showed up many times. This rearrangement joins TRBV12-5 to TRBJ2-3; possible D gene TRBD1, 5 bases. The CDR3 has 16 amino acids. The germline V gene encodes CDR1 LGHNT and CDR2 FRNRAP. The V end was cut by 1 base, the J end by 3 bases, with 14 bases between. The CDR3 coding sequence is TGTGCTAGTGGTTTGGGAAGGGGAAACTTTACAGATACGCAGTATTTT. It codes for CASGLGRGNFTDTQYF.

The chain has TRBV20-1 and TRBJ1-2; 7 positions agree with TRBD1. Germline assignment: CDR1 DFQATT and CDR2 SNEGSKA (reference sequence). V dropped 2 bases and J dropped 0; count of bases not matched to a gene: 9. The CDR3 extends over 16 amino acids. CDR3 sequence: CSARSRQGAPNYGYTF. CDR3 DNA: TGCAGTGCTAGATCGAGACAGGGCGCCCCTAACTATGGCTACACCTTC.

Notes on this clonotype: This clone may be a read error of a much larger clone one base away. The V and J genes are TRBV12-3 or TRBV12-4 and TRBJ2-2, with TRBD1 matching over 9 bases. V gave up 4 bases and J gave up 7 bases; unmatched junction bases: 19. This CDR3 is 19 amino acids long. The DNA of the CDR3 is TGTGCCAGCAGTTCTTCTTACAGGGGGCGCCTACCGACGGGCGGGGAGCTGTTTTTT. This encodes CASSSSYRGRLPTGGELFF.

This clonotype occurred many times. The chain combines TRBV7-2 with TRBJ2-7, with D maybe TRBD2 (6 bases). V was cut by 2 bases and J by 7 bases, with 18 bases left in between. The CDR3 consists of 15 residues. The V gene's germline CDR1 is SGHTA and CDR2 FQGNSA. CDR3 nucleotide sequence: TGTGCCAGCAGCTTAACCTCGGGACGGGGGAAGGAGCAGTACTTC. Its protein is CASSLTSGRGKEQYF. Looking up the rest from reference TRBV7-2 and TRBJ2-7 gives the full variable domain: GAGVSQSPSNKVTEKGKDVELRCDPISGHTALYWYRQSLGQGLEFLIYFQGNSAPDKSGLPSDRFSAERTGGSVSTLTIQRTQQEDSAVYLCASSLTSGRGKEQYFGPGTRLTVT.

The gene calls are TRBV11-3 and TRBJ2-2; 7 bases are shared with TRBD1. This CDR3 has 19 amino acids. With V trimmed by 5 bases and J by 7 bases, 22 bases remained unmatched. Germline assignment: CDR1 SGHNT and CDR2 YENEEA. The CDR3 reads CASSETGTARWWCGGELFF. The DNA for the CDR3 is TGTGCCAGCAGCGAGACCGGGACAGCTAGGTGGTGGTGTGGCGGGGAGCTGTTTTTT.

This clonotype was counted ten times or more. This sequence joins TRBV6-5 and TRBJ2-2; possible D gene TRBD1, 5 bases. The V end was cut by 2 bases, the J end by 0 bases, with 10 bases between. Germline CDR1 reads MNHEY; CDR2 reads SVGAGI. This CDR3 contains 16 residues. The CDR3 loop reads CASSYETEANTGELFF. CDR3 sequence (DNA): TGTGCCAGCAGTTACGAGACAGAGGCGAACACCGGGGAGCTGTTTTTT.

The CDR3 DNA reads TGTGCCAGCAGCTTCGAACAGGTGGAGGTCTATGGCTACACCTTC. This gives the protein CASSFEQVEVYGYTF. The V and J genes are TRBV7-9 and TRBJ1-2, with D perhaps TRBD1 (5 bases). Germline V gene lookup returns CDR1 SEHNR and CDR2 FQNEAQ (reference sequence). CDR3 length: 15 amino acids. Trimming took 3 bases from V and 4 from J, leaving 15 bases between them.

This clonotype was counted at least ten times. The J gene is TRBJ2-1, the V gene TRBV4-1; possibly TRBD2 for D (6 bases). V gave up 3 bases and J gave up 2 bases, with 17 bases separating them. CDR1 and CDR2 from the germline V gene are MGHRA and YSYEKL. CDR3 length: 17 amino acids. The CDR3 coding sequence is TGCGCCAGCAGCCACGCAGGTCGGGAGAGGGCCTACAATGAGCAGTTCTTC. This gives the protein CASSHAGRERAYNEQFF.

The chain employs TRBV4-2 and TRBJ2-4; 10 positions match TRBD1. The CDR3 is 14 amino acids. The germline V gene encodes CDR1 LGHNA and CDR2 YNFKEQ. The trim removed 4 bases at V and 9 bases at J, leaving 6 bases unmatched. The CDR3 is CASSPGQGPGIQYF. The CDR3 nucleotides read TGTGCCAGCAGCCCGGGACAGGGGCCTGGCATTCAGTACTTC.

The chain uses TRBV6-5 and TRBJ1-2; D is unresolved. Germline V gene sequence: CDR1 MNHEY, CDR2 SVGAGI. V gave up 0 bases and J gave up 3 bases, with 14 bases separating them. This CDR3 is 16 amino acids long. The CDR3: CASSYSVGQVDYGYTF. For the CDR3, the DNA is TGTGCCAGCAGTTACTCGGTCGGGCAGGTCGACTATGGCTACACCTTC.

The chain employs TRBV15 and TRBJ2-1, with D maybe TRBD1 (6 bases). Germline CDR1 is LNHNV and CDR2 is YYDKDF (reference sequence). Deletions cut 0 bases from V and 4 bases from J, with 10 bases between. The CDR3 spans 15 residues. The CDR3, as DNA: TGTGCCACCAGCAGAGATGTCACAGGGTACAATGAGCAGTTCTTC. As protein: CATSRDVTGYNEQFF.

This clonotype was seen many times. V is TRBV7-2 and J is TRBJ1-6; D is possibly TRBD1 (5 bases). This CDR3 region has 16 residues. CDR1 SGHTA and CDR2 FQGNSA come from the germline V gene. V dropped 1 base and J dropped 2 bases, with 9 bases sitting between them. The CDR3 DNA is TGTGCCAGCAGCTTAGGGGGGGGGGCCTATAATTCACCCCTCCACTTT. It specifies CASSLGGGAYNSPLHF.

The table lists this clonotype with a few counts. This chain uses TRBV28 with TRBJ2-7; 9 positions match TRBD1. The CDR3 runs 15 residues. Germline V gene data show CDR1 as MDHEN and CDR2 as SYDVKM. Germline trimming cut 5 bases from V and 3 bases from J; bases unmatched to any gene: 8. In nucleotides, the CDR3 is TGTGCCAGCAGTACAGGGGGCCGGATTATCTACGAGCAGTACTTC. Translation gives CASSTGGRIIYEQYF.